This T cell receptor beta chain was sequenced during a study of cytomegalovirus exposure and HLA in healthy donors. Study background: Around 89 million unique TCRs from HLA-typed donors made up an early data release.

The primer mix had 60 Vbeta and 13 Jbeta primers. The table came from immunoSEQ multiplex PCR; TCRdb's copy has only in-frame clones and leaves some out. This table has 150,000 to 200,000 clones, 80% to 90% appearing once. The germline V gene encodes CDR1 MNHEY and CDR2 SMNVEV (reference sequence). CDR3 length: 14 amino acids. Losses at the gene ends were 3 bases for V and 6 bases for J; bases not matched to a gene: 6. Notes on the study in general: Looking again later, the authors saw that most CMV-associated TCR beta chains seemed HLA-restricted.

Comment on this clone: Antigen specificity is unknown.

The sample was PBMCs. The rearrangement joins TRBV27 to TRBJ2-7; 9 nucleotides match TRBD1. The receptor was derived from a young man in good health and CMV-seropositive. The CDR3 DNA reads TGTGCCAGCAGTTTCTACCGGGACAGGGTCGAGCAGTACTTC. Its protein is CASSFYRDRVEQYF.